The clone carrying this T cell receptor beta chain was seen more than once but under ten times. TCRdb passed the 5' RACE reads through MiXCR, listing each CDR3 protein once. The sample holds 200,000 to 250,000 distinct CDR3 sequences, under 12% seen once. These data belong to a study of T-cell memory formation after mild COVID-19. Trimming stripped 3 bases from V and 5 bases from J, with 13 bases between. The CDR3 runs 14 residues. CDR1 MNHEY and CDR2 SVGAGI come from the germline V gene. The sequenced material came from PBMCs or a T cell subset sorted from them (not recorded which). The chain is built from TRBV6-5 and TRBJ1-1, with a tentative D call TRBD1 (6 bases). The sequence derives from a man younger than 35 who had mild COVID-19 (a few samples of this study predate the infection). Cell type and time point are not known. The CDR3 DNA reads as TGTGCCAGCAGTTATAACGGGGGGCGGACTGAAGCTTTCTTT. Protein product: CASSYNGGRTEAFF.